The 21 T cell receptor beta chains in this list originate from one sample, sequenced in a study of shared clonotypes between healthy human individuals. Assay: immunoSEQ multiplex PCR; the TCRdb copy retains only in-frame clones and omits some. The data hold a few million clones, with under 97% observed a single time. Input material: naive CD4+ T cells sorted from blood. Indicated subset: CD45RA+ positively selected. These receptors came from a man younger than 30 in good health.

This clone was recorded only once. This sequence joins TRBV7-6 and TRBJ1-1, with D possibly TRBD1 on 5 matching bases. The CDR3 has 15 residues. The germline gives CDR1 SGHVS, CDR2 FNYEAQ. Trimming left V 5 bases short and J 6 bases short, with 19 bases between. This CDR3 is CASSSSPGGLAEAFF. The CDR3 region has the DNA TGTGCCAGCAGCAGTTCTCCCGGGGGACTCGCTGAAGCTTTCTTT.

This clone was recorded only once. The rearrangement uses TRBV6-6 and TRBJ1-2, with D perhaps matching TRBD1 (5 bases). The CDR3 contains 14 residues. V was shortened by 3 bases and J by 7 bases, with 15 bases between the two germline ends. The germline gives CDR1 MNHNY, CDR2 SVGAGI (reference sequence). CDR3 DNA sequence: TGTGCCAGCAGTTATGTGGGACTGCCGGGTGGCTACACCTTC. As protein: CASSYVGLPGGYTF.

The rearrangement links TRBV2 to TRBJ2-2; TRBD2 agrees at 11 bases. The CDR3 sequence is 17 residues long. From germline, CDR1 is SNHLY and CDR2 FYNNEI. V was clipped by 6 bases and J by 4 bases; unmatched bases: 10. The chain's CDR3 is CASRVTGLAGSTGELFF. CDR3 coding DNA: TGTGCCAGCAGGGTTACAGGACTAGCGGGCTCCACCGGGGAGCTGTTTTTT.

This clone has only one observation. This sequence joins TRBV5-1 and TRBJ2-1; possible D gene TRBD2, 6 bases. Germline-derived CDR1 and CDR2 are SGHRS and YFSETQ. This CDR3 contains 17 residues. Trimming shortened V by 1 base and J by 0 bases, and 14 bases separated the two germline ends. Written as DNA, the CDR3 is TGCGCCAGCAGCTTGAATGTGGCGGGGTCCTCCTACAATGAGCAGTTCTTC. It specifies CASSLNVAGSSYNEQFF.

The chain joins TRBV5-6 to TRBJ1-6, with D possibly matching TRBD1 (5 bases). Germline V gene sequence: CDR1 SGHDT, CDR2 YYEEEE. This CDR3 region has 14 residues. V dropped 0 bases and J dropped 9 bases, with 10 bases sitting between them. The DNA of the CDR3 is TGTGCCAGCAGCTTGGCTATGGGGGGTTCACCCCTCCACTTT. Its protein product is CASSLAMGGSPLHF. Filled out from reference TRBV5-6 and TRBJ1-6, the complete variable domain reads DAGVTQSPTHLIKTRGQQVTLRCSPKSGHDTVSWYQQALGQGPQFIFQYYEEEERQRGNFPDRFSGHQFPNYSSELNVNALLLGDSALYLCASSLAMGGSPLHFGNGTRLTVT.

This CDR3 is CASSHRSGNTGELFF. The CDR3 DNA follows: TGTGCCAGTAGTCACCGCTCGGGGAACACCGGGGAGCTGTTTTTT. This rearrangement joins TRBV19 to TRBJ2-2, with D unresolved. The length of the CDR3 is 15 residues. V was cut by 5 bases and J by 1 base, with 11 bases left in between. Germline V gives CDR1 LNHDA, CDR2 SQIVND (reference sequence).

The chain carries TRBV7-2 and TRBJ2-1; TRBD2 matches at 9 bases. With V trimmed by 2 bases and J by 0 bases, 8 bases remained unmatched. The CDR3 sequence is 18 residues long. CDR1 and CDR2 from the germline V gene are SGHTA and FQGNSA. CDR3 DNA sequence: TGTGCCAGCAGCTTATATGGGCGGGGGGGCCTCTCCTACAATGAGCAGTTCTTC. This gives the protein CASSLYGRGGLSYNEQFF.

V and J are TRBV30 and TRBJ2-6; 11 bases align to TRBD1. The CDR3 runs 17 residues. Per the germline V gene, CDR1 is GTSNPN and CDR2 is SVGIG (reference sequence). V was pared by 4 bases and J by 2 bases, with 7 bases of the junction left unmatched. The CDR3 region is CAWNEGTGGPGANVLTF. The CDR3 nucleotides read TGTGCCTGGAATGAGGGGACAGGGGGTCCTGGGGCCAACGTCCTGACTTTC.

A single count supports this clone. The CDR3: CASSAGQASLAFF. The CDR3 nucleotides read TGTGCCAGCAGCGCGGGACAGGCGAGTTTAGCTTTCTTT. The chain has TRBV9 and TRBJ1-1; 8 bases line up with TRBD1. J lost 10 bases, V lost 3 bases, and 8 bases had no gene match. CDR3 length: 13 amino acids. CDR1 is SGDLS and CDR2 is YYNGEE in the germline V gene.

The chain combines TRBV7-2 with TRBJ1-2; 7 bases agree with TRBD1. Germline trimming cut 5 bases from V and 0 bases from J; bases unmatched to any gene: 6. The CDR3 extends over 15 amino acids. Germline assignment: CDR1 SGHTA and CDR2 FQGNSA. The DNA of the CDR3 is TGTGCCAGCAGCCTGGGACAGCCTGCTAACTATGGCTACACCTTC. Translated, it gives CASSLGQPANYGYTF.

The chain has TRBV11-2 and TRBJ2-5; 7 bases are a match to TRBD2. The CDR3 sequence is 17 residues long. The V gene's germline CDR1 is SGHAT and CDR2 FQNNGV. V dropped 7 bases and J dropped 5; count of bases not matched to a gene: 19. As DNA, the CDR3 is TGTGCCAGCACCACGAGGGGTGCGGGAGCCCCTAGGGAGACCCAGTACTTC. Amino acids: CASTTRGAGAPRETQYF.

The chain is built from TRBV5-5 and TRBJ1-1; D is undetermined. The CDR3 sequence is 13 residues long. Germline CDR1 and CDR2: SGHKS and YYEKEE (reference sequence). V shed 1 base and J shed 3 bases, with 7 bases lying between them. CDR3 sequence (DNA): TGTGCCAGCAGCTTGATCGGCGACACTGAAGCTTTCTTT. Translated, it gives CASSLIGDTEAFF. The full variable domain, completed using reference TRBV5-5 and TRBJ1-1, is DAGVTQSPTHLIKTRGQQVTLRCSPISGHKSVSWYQQVLGQGPQFIFQYYEKEERGRGNFPDRFSARQFPNYSSELNVNALLLGDSALYLCASSLIGDTEAFFGQGTRLTVV.

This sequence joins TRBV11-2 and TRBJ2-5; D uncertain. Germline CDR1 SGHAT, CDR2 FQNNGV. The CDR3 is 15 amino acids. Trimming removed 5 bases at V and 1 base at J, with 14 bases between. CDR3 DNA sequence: TGTGCCAGCAGCCCCCGCCGAGTTTTCCAAGAGACCCAGTACTTC. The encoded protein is CASSPRRVFQETQYF.

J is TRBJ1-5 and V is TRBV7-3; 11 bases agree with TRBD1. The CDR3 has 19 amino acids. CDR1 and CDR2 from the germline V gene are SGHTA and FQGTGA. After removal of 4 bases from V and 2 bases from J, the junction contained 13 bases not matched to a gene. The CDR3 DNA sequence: TGTGCCAGCAGCTCCCGGACAGGGGGCTTGGTAAAGGGCAATCAGCCCCAGCATTTT. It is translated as CASSSRTGGLVKGNQPQHF.

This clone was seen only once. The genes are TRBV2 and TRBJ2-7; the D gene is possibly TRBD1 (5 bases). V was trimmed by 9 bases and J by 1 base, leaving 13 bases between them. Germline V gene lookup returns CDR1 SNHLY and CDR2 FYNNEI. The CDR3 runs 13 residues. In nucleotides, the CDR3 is TGTGCCAGTGAGAACTACAGGTCCTACGAGCAGTACTTC. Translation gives CASENYRSYEQYF.

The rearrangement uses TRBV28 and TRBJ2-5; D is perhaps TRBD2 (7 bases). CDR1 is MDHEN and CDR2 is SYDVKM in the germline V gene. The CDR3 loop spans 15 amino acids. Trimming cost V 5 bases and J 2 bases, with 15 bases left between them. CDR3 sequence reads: CASSAAGARQETQYF. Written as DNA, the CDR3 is TGTGCCAGCAGTGCCGCGGGGGCGAGGCAAGAGACCCAGTACTTC.

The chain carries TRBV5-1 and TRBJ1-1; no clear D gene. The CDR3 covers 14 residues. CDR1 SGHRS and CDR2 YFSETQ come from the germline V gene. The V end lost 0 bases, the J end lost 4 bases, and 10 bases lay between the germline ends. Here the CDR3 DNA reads TGCGCCAGCAGCTTGGAGGAGGTCATCACTGAAGCTTTCTTT. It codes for CASSLEEVITEAFF.

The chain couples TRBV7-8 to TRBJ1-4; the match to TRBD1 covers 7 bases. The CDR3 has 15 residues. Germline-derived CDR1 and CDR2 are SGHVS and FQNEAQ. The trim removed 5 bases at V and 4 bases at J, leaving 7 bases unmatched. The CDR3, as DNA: TGTGCCAGCAGCGGGCCCGGGACAGTTAATGAAAAACTGTTTTTT. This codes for CASSGPGTVNEKLFF.

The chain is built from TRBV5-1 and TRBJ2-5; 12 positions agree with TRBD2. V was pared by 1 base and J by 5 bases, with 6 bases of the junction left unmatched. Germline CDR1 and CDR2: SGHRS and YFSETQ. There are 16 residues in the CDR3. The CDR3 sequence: CASSLSLAGGFETQYF. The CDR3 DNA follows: TGCGCCAGCAGCTTGTCACTAGCGGGAGGTTTTGAGACCCAGTACTTC. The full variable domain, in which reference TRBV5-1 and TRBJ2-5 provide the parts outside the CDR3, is KAGVTQTPRYLIKTRGQQVTLSCSPISGHRSVSWYQQTPGQGLQFLFEYFSETQRNKGNFPGRFSGRQFSNSRSEMNVSTLELGDSALYLCASSLSLAGGFETQYFGPGTRLLVL.

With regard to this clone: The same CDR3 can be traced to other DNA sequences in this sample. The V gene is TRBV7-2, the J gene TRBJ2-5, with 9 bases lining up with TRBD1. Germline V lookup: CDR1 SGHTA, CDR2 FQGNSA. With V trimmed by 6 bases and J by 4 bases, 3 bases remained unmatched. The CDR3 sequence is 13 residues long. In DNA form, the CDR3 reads TGTGCCAGCAGTAGACAGGGGGGAGAGACCCAGTACTTC. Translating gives CASSRQGGETQYF. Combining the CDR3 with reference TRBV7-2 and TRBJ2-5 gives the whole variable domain GAGVSQSPSNKVTEKGKDVELRCDPISGHTALYWYRQSLGQGLEFLIYFQGNSAPDKSGLPSDRFSAERTGGSVSTLTIQRTQQEDSAVYLCASSRQGGETQYFGPGTRLLVL.

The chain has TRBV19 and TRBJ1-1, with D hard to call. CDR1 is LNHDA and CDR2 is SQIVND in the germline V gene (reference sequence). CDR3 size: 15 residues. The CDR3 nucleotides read TGTGCAATTTTACCCGACCCCGGGAGGAACACTGAAGCTTTCTTT. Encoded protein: CAILPDPGRNTEAFF. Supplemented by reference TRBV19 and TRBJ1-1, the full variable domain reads DGGITQSPKYLFRKEGQNVTLSCEQNLNHDAMYWYRQDPGQGLRLIYYSQIVNDFQKGDIAEGYSVSREKKESFPLTVTSAQKNPTAFYLCAILPDPGRNTEAFFGQGTRLTVV.